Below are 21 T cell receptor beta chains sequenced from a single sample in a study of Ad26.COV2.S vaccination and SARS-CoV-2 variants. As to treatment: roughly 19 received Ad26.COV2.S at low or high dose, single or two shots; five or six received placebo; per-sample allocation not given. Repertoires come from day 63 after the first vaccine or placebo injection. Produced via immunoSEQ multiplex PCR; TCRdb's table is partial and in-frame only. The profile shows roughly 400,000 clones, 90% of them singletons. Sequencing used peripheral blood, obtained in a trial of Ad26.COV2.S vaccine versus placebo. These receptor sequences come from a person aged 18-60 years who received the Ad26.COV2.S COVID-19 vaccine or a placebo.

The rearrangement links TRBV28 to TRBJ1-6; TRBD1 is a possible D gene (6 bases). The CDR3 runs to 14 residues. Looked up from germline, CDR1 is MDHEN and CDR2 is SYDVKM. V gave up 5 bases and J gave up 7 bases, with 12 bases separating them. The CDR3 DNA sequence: TGTGCCAGCAGTCAAGGACAGAGAAATTCACCCCTCCACTTT. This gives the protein CASSQGQRNSPLHF.

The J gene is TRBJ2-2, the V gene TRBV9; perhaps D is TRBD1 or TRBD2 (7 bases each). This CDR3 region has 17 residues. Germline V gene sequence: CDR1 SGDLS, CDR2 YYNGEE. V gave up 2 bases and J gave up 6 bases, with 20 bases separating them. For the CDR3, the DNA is TGTGCCAGCAGCGTCGCCCCCGCAGGGGGGGAGGCCGGGGAGCTGTTTTTT. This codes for CASSVAPAGGEAGELFF.

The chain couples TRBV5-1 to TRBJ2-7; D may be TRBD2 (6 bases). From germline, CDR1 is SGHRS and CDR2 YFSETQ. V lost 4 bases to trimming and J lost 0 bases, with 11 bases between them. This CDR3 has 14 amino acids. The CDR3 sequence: CASSPGGGSYEQYF. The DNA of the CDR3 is TGCGCCAGCAGCCCCGGGGGAGGCTCCTACGAGCAGTACTTC.

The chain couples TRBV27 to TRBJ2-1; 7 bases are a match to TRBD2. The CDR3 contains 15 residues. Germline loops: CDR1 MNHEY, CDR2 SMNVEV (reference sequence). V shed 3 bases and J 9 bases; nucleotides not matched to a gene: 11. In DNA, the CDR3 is TGTGCCAGCAGTTTCTTCGCGGGAGTAAAGGTTGAGCAGTTCTTC. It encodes CASSFFAGVKVEQFF.

The CDR3, as DNA: TGCGCCAGCAGCGTCTACTCTGGAAACACCATATATTTT. Amino acid sequence: CASSVYSGNTIYF. The J gene is TRBJ1-3, the V gene TRBV5-1; D remains unclear. CDR1 SGHRS and CDR2 YFSETQ come from the germline V gene. The CDR3 totals 13 residues. Deletions cut 4 bases from V and 0 bases from J, with 5 bases between.

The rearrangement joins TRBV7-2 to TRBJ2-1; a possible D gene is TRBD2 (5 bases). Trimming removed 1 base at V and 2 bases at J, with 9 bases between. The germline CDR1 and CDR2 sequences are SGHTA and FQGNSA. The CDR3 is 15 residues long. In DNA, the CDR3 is TGTGCCAGCAGCTTAGTACTAGATCCCTACAATGAGCAGTTCTTC. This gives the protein CASSLVLDPYNEQFF.

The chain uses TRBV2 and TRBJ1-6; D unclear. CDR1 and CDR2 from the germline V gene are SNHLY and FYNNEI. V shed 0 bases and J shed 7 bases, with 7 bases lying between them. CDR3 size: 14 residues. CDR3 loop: CASSEAFKNSPLHF. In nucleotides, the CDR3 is TGTGCCAGCAGTGAAGCGTTTAAAAATTCACCCCTCCACTTT.

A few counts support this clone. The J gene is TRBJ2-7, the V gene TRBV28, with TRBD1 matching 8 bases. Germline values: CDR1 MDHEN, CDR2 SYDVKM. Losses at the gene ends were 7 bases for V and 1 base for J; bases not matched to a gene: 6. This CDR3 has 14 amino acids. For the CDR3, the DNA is TGTGCCAGCAAAATGGGGGACAGGTCCTACGAGCAGTACTTC. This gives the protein CASKMGDRSYEQYF.

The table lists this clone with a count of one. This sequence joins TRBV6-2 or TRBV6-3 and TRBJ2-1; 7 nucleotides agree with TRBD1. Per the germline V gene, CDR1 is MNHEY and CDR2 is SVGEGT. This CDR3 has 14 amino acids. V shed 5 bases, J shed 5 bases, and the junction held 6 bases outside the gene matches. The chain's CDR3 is CASSPGTVNNEQFF. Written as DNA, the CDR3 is TGTGCCAGCAGTCCCGGGACAGTTAACAATGAGCAGTTCTTC.

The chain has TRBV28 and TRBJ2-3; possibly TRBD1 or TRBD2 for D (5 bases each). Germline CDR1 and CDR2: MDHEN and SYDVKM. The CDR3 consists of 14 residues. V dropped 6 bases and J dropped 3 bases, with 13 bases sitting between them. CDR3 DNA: TGTGCCAGCAGATACTTGGGGGAGACAGATACGCAGTATTTT. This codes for CASRYLGETDTQYF.

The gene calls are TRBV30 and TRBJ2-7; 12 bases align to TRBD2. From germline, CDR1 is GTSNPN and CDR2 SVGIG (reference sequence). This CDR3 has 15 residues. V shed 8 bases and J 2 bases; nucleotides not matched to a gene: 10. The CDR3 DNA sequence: TGTGCCGGCACCCGAACTAGCGGGAGGCCCTACGAGCAGTACTTC. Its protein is CAGTRTSGRPYEQYF.

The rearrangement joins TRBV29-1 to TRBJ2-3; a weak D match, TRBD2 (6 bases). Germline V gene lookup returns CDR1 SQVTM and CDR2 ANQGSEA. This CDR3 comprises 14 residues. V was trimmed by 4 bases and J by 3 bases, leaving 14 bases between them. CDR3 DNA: TGCAGCGTTGGGGGAGCCCGGGGGACAGATACGCAGTATTTT. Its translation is CSVGGARGTDTQYF.

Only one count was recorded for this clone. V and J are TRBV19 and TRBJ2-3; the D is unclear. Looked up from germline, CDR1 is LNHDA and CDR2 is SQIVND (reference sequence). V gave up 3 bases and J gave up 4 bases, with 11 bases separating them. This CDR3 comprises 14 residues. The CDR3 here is CASSINSPPDTQYF. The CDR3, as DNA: TGTGCCAGTAGTATTAATAGTCCCCCAGATACGCAGTATTTT.

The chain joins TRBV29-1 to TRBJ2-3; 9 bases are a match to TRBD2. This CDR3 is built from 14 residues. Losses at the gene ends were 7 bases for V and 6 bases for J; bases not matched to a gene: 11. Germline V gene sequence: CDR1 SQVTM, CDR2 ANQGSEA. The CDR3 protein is CSAAVVAGADTQYF. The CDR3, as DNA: TGCAGCGCTGCGGTGGTAGCGGGGGCGGATACGCAGTATTTT.

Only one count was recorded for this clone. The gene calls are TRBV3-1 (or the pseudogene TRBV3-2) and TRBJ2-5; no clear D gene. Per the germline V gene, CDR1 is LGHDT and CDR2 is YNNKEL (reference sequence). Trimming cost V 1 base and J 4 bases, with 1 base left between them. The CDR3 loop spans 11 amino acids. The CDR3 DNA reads TGTGCCAGCAGCCAAGCAGAGACCCAGTACTTC. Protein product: CASSQAETQYF.

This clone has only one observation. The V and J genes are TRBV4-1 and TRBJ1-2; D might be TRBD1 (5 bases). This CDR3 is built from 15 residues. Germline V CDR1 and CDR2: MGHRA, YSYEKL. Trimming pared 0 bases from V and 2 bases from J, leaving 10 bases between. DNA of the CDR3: TGCGCCAGCAGCCAAGAACCGGGGGTGAACTATGGCTACACCTTC. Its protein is CASSQEPGVNYGYTF.

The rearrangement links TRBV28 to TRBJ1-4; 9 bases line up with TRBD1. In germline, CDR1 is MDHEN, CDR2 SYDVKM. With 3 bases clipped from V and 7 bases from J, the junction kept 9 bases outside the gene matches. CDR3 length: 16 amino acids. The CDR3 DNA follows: TGTGCCAGCAGTTTCGCCGGACAGGGGATCGTTGAAAAACTGTTTTTT. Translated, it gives CASSFAGQGIVEKLFF. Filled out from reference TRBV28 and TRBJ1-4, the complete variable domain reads DVKVTQSSRYLVKRTGEKVFLECVQDMDHENMFWYRQDPGLGLRLIYFSYDVKMKEKGDIPEGYSVSREKKERFSLILESASTNQTSMYLCASSFAGQGIVEKLFFGSGTQLSVL.

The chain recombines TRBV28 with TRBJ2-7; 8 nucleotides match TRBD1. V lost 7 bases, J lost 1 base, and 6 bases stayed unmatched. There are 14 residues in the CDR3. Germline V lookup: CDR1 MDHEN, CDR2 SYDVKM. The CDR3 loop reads CASIRGQASYEQYF. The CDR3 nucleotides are TGTGCCAGCATACGGGGACAGGCATCCTACGAGCAGTACTTC.

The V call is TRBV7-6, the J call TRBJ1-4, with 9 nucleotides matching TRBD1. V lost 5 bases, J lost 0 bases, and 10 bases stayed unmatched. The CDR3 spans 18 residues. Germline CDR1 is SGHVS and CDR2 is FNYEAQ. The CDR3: CASSPRTGEGATNEKLFF. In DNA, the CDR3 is TGTGCCAGCAGCCCCAGGACAGGGGAAGGAGCAACTAATGAAAAACTGTTTTTT.

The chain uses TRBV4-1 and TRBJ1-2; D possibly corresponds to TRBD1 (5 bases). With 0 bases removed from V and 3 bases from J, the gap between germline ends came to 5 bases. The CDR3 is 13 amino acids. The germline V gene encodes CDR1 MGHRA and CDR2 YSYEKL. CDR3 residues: CASSQEGHYGYTF. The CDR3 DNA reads TGCGCCAGCAGCCAAGAGGGACACTATGGCTACACCTTC.

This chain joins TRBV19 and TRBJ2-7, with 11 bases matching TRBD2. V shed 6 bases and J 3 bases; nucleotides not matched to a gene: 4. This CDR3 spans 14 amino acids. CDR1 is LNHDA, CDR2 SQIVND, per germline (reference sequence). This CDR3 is CASSGGTSGYEQYF. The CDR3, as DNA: TGTGCCAGTAGCGGGGGGACTAGCGGCTACGAGCAGTACTTC.